This T cell receptor beta chain came from a study of cytomegalovirus exposure and HLA in healthy donors. The CDR3 is 14 residues long. Germline-derived CDR1 and CDR2 are ENHRY and SYGVKD. The V gene lost 3 bases and the J gene lost 2 bases, with 11 bases spanning the gap. PCR primers comprised 60 Vbeta and 13 Jbeta primers. TCRdb's copy holds only in-frame clones and misses some; the assay was immunoSEQ multiplex PCR. The sample has approximately 100,000 clones; approximately 81% are singletons. The chain has TRBV10-3 and TRBJ2-7; perhaps TRBD2 as D (6 bases). The sample consisted of PBMCs. The receptor was isolated from a woman between 25 and 40 years old in good health and CMV-seronegative. The CDR3 reads CAISDGSGTYEQYF. The CDR3 nucleotides are TGTGCCATCAGTGACGGTAGCGGCACCTACGAGCAGTACTTC.